These T cell receptor beta chains were read from a single sample in a study of T cells after yellow fever vaccination. TCRdb called the 5' RACE reads again in MiXCR, with one record for every CDR3 protein. The repertoire consists of 450,000 to 550,000 distinct CDR3 sequences, with around 21% occurring once and the leading ten covering 14%. Sample: PBMCs, taken 15 days after the yellow fever booster vaccination. Receptor source: a man aged 25 to 40 who received the YFV17D yellow fever vaccine. CDR3s include the opening cysteine and the closing phenylalanine or tryptophan. D genes are given only for firm matches. The listing skips clone size in some rows; elsewhere it reads once, few, many or a size class.

v_gene,abundance,d_gene,j_gene,CDR3aa,CDR3nt
TRBV20-1,NA,NA,TRBJ2-3,CSAPRLTSTDTQYF,TGCAGTGCTCCCCGACTAACTAGCACAGATACGCAGTATTTT
TRBV20-1,NA,TRBD2,TRBJ2-7,CSARLAGGAGHSYEQYF,TGCAGTGCCAGACTAGCGGGAGGGGCGGGTCATTCCTACGAGCAGTACTTC
TRBV10-2,NA,NA,TRBJ2-1,CASWGVGGHNEQFF,TGCGCCAGCTGGGGCGTTGGTGGGCACAATGAGCAGTTCTTC
TRBV7-9,NA,NA,TRBJ1-2,CASTPPQSYGYTF,TGTGCCAGCACCCCCCCCCAATCCTATGGCTACACCTTC
TRBV10-2,NA,NA,TRBJ2-7,CASSVEQARTYEQYF,TGCGCCAGCAGTGTGGAGCAGGCTCGCACCTACGAGCAGTACTTC
TRBV9,NA,NA,TRBJ2-3,CASSSQFQGRGTDTQYF,TGTGCCAGCAGCTCACAGTTTCAGGGGCGGGGCACAGATACGCAGTATTTT
TRBV12-3/TRBV12-4,NA,TRBD1,TRBJ1-1,CASSEAGGSEAFF,TGTGCCAGCAGTGAGGCAGGGGGCTCTGAAGCTTTCTTT
TRBV7-9,NA,NA,TRBJ2-2,CASSFYAVANTGELFF,TGTGCCAGCAGCTTTTACGCAGTTGCGAACACCGGGGAGCTGTTTTTT
TRBV6-2/TRBV6-3,NA,NA,TRBJ2-1,CASSHGVVLIF,TGTGCCAGCAGCCACGGTGTGGTGCTGATCTTC
TRBV7-2,few,TRBD2,TRBJ2-3,CASSLRWREASGDTQYF,TGTGCCAGCAGCTTGAGGTGGCGGGAGGCCTCGGGGGATACGCAGTATTTT
TRBV4-3,few,TRBD2,TRBJ2-7,CASSNGASGSYEQYF,TGCGCCAGCAGCAATGGGGCTAGCGGCTCCTACGAGCAGTACTTC
TRBV13,NA,NA,TRBJ2-3,CASSLRSTAYTDTQYF,TGTGCCAGCAGCTTAAGGTCGACTGCATACACAGATACGCAGTATTTT
TRBV27,NA,NA,TRBJ1-2,CASSLSPGYYGYTF,TGTGCCAGCAGTTTAAGTCCAGGATACTATGGCTACACCTTC
TRBV7-9,NA,NA,TRBJ1-1,CASSLDMNTEAFF,TGTGCCAGCAGCTTAGATATGAACACTGAAGCTTTCTTT
TRBV7-2,NA,TRBD1,TRBJ2-7,CASSYEGGWDRGLRNF,TGTGCCAGCAGCTACGAGGGAGGTTGGGACAGGGGTTTGAGGAACTTC
TRBV6-4,many,TRBD2,TRBJ2-3,CASSRLAGRLDTQYF,TGTGCCAGCAGTCGACTAGCGGGGCGTTTGGATACGCAGTATTTT
TRBV7-8,NA,NA,TRBJ2-1,CASSLVERRAHNEQFF,TGTGCCAGCAGCTTAGTGGAGCGGAGGGCCCACAATGAGCAGTTCTTC
TRBV7-6,few,NA,TRBJ2-3,CASSLAGTGSRPDTQYF,TGTGCCAGCAGCTTAGCGGGTACAGGGAGTCGTCCAGATACGCAGTATTTT
TRBV29-1,NA,NA,TRBJ1-6,CSVRRTVRNSPLHF,TGCAGCGTGAGGCGGACGGTCAGAAATTCACCCCTCCACTTT
TRBV7-9,NA,TRBD2,TRBJ2-3,CASSSSGSGTDTQYF,TGTGCCAGCAGCTCTAGCGGGAGTGGCACAGATACGCAGTATTTT